These T cell receptor beta chains were read from a single sample in a study of CD8 T cells in Susac syndrome. TCRdb called the immunoSEQ multiplex PCR reads again in MiXCR, with one record for every CDR3 protein. The sample includes roughly 140,000 distinct CDR3 sequences, 94% of them seen just once. Sequencing input: CD8+ T cells from PBMCs. The source of these receptors is a human donor in good health. The CDR3 runs from the conserved cysteine through the conserved F or W. D genes are given only for firm matches. Clone size, where shown, is once, few, many, or a class for clones that have expanded.

>TRBD2|TRBJ2-3|.|TRBV29-1
CSVRLHLAGADTQYF
TGCAGCGTGCGACTTCACCTAGCGGGAGCGGATACGCAGTATTTT
>.|TRBJ1-1|.|TRBV20-1
CSAKHGILNEAFF
TGCAGTGCTAAACACGGCATTCTCAATGAAGCTTTCTTT
>.|TRBJ2-1|once|TRBV11-1
CASSYFPEGLYNEQFF
TGTGCCAGCAGCTATTTTCCCGAGGGACTTTACAATGAGCAGTTCTTC
>.|TRBJ2-1|.|TRBV12-3/TRBV12-4
CASQDPAHSSYNEQFF
TGTGCCAGCCAAGACCCAGCACATAGCTCCTACAATGAGCAGTTCTTC
>.|TRBJ2-7|.|TRBV29-1
CSVEDARGSYF
TGCAGCGTTGAAGATGCGAGGGGCTCGTACTTC
>TRBD2|TRBJ2-5|.|TRBV9
CASSASGSAETQYF
TGTGCCAGCAGCGCTAGCGGGAGCGCAGAGACCCAGTACTTC
>.|TRBJ2-3|.|TRBV12-3/TRBV12-4
CASSEGGGTDTQYF
TGTGCCAGCAGTGAGGGAGGGGGGACAGATACGCAGTATTTT
>.|TRBJ2-3|.|TRBV3-1
CASSQTWDTQYF
TGTGCCAGCAGCCAAACGTGGGATACGCAGTATTTT
>.|TRBJ2-7|.|TRBV27
CASRDRSYEQYF
TGTGCCAGCAGAGACAGGTCCTACGAGCAGTACTTC
>.|TRBJ2-3|.|TRBV27
CASSISGPGTDTQYF
TGTGCCAGCAGTATCTCAGGTCCAGGCACAGATACGCAGTATTTT
>.|TRBJ2-2|.|TRBV7-8
CASSLGSSILGELFF
TGTGCCAGCAGCTTAGGTTCTAGCATCCTCGGGGAGCTGTTTTTT
>.|TRBJ2-7|.|TRBV29-1
CSVVDGERYEQYF
TGCAGCGTTGTGGACGGGGAAAGATACGAGCAGTACTTC
>TRBD2|TRBJ2-1|.|TRBV20-1
CSTRTSGSAEQFF
TGCAGTACTAGGACTAGCGGGAGTGCTGAGCAGTTCTTC
>.|TRBJ1-1|.|TRBV4-2
CASSQEDGNTEAFF
TGTGCCAGCAGCCAGGAGGACGGGAACACTGAAGCTTTCTTT
>TRBD2|TRBJ2-1|.|TRBV27
CASSQREGPTEQFF
TGTGCCAGCAGCCAGCGGGAGGGCCCCACAGAGCAGTTCTTC
>.|TRBJ2-5|.|TRBV20-1
CSAPLGGWTAQYF
TGCAGTGCTCCACTCGGAGGGTGGACGGCCCAGTACTTC
>.|TRBJ2-2|.|TRBV7-8
CASSFSSGIKGTGELFF
TGTGCCAGCAGCTTTTCGTCTGGGATAAAAGGGACCGGGGAGCTGTTTTTT
>.|TRBJ2-1|.|TRBV20-1
CSGTRGSSYNEQFF
TGCAGTGGGACCCGCGGAAGCTCCTACAATGAGCAGTTCTTC
>TRBD2|TRBJ2-1|.|TRBV29-1
CSVEGGLAGGPYNEQFF
TGCAGCGTTGAAGGGGGACTAGCGGGAGGGCCCTACAATGAGCAGTTCTTC
>TRBD2|TRBJ2-7|.|TRBV18
CASSPDSGSLSYEQYF
TGTGCCAGCTCACCGGACAGCGGGAGTTTATCCTACGAGCAGTACTTC
>.|TRBJ2-3|.|TRBV19
CASSMDDVGTDTQYF
TGTGCCAGTAGTATGGATGATGTAGGCACAGATACGCAGTATTTT
>.|TRBJ2-1|.|TRBV27
CASSPADSYNEQFF
TGTGCCAGCTCCCCAGCGGACTCCTACAATGAGCAGTTCTTC
>.|TRBJ2-7|.|TRBV27
CASSLSSFDEQYF
TGTGCCAGCAGTTTATCGTCCTTTGACGAGCAGTACTTC
>TRBD2|TRBJ2-7|.|TRBV4-1
CASSLMSGSRYEQYF
TGCGCCAGCAGCCTAATGAGCGGGAGCCGATACGAGCAGTACTTC
>.|TRBJ2-1|.|TRBV4-3
CASSQEGEQFF
TGCGCCAGCAGCCAAGAAGGTGAGCAGTTCTTC
>TRBD1|TRBJ2-7|.|TRBV29-1
CSVEVGTGSNEQYF
TGCAGCGTTGAAGTTGGGACAGGGTCGAACGAGCAGTACTTC
>.|TRBJ2-1|.|TRBV5-1
CASSLEGHNEQFF
TGCGCCAGCAGCTTGGAGGGGCACAATGAGCAGTTCTTC
>TRBD2|TRBJ2-7|.|TRBV20-1
CSARVSGTSGWRAYEQYF
TGCAGTGCTAGAGTATCCGGGACTAGCGGGTGGCGGGCCTACGAGCAGTACTTC
>.|TRBJ1-5|.|TRBV4-1
CASSQVTDSNQPQHF
TGCGCCAGCAGCCAAGTGACGGATAGCAATCAGCCCCAGCATTTT
>TRBD2|TRBJ2-1|.|TRBV9
CASSVGLAEYNEQFF
TGTGCCAGCAGCGTAGGACTAGCAGAATACAATGAGCAGTTCTTC
>TRBD1|TRBJ2-7|.|TRBV28
CASSYPTGGYEQYF
TGTGCCAGCAGTTACCCGACAGGGGGCTACGAGCAGTACTTC
>.|TRBJ2-2|.|TRBV20-1
CSATGSGRTGELFF
TGCAGTGCTACAGGGTCCGGTCGGACCGGGGAGCTGTTTTTT
>.|TRBJ1-1|.|TRBV12-3/TRBV12-4
CASSPVGTEAFF
TGTGCCAGCAGTCCCGTGGGAACTGAAGCTTTCTTT
>TRBD2|TRBJ2-1|.|TRBV2
CASSGAGTSGSQPYNEQFF
TGTGCCAGCAGTGGAGCCGGGACTAGCGGGAGTCAACCCTACAATGAGCAGTTCTTC
>TRBD2|TRBJ2-7|.|TRBV5-1
CASSGGGREQYF
TGCGCCAGCAGCGGGGGAGGGCGCGAGCAGTACTTC
>.|TRBJ2-7|.|TRBV27
CASSLSSKPYEQYF
TGTGCCAGCAGTTTATCGTCCAAGCCCTACGAGCAGTACTTC
>.|TRBJ2-2|.|TRBV15
CATSRAPAEEGNTGELFF
TGTGCCACCAGCAGAGCCCCAGCGGAGGAGGGTAACACCGGGGAGCTGTTTTTT
>.|TRBJ2-7|.|TRBV30
CAWKEREKYEQYF
TGTGCCTGGAAGGAACGGGAGAAGTACGAGCAGTACTTC
>.|TRBJ2-1|.|TRBV7-2
CASSLKLPSSYNEQFF
TGTGCCAGCAGCTTAAAGCTTCCGAGCTCCTACAATGAGCAGTTCTTC
>.|TRBJ2-1|.|TRBV19
CASSIPTEDFYNEQFF
TGTGCCAGTAGTATTCCAACGGAGGATTTTTACAATGAGCAGTTCTTC